Listed here is a single TCR beta chain. Its binding antigen is unknown. No qualities accompany the bases; no much larger clone lies one base away. The cohort was made up of 650 to 700 healthy bone marrow donors. All cohort members were sampled while nominally healthy, although unrecorded immune exposures were likely present. The donor was CMV seropositive and belonged to the group of 250 to 300 seropositive cohort members. A peripheral blood sample was collected from each donor, and TCR beta sequencing was performed on peripheral blood mononuclear cells. The Qiagen DNeasy Blood Extraction Kit was used to extract genomic DNA from the blood cell samples. This sample stems from a study of cytomegalovirus exposure and HLA in healthy donors (dated by TCRdb to about 2017). About the study as a whole: An earlier analysis of some 600 of the donors reported about 260 Gb of sequence data and 95 million to 140 million unique TCR beta sequences obtained from around 180 million T cells. About 280 gigabases of sequencing data and around 80 million unique TCR sequences made up an early release that covered approximately 650 HLA-typed donors. The genetic ancestry cluster associated with self-reported Caucasian donors included 81% of the roughly 360 genotyped donors. The aim of the study was to test whether cataloging public T cell receptors could identify signatures of past pathogen exposure. The study profiled the T cell repertoires of about 640 subjects by immunosequencing and related them to cytomegalovirus serostatus. A separate validation cohort of roughly 120 different subjects was used in addition to the approximately 700-subject first cohort. To predict cytomegalovirus infection status, the study combined high-throughput TCR immunosequencing, statistical association of individual TCRs with disease status, and machine learning. A later analysis re-analyzed previously published TCR beta repertoires from 650 to 800 donors and added high-resolution HLA genotyping to study TCR occurrence patterns. In the later analysis, no new phenotypic data were used to find candidate immune exposures; instead, reliance was placed on TCR beta sequences and their occurrence across donors. An earlier analysis of 587 of the donors used high-throughput TCR beta sequencing to judge whether each TCR beta V gene segment behaved as functional or pseudogenic. Donor age, sex, ethnicity and CMV serostatus were compiled together with the repertoire data. A later genetic analysis took genome-wide SNP genotypes for about 55% of the 666 donors and used that subset as a discovery cohort. Every repertoire in the discovery cohort had been generated on one and the same sequencing platform. HLA typing covered class I and class II loci at four-digit resolution. The number of typed donors differed by locus: about 620-630 for A, B, C, DRB1 and DQB1; 522 for DQA1; approximately 600 for DPA1; and some 470 for DPB1. Several DR-DQ haplotypes were treated as single units for association and clustering because of strong linkage in the cohort. On average, roughly 250,000 unique TCR beta nucleotide sequences were sequenced per donor among fewer than 500 genotyped donors of the cohort, with 15% to 20% of those sequences being non-productive. The full study reports these points: V-gene and J-gene trimming of TCR beta chains was associated with a missense DCLRE1C variant in a later genetic analysis, and the association was replicated in an independent cohort. CMV serostatus was the only immune exposure information available for the cohort. In vitro tests confirmed that three of the cytomegalovirus-associated TCR beta chains recognize cytomegalovirus antigens. In the study, roughly 160 TCR beta chains were listed as associated with cytomegalovirus. A further reported finding was that TCR beta sequences accurately predicted the HLA-A and HLA-B alleles for most subjects in the first cohort. A later analysis found that HLA-associated TCR beta chains were more clonally expanded and had lower generation probabilities than equally common non-associated chains. An earlier analysis of approximately 540 of the donors showed that most TCR beta V segments appeared in productive rearrangements either about 90% or about 30% of the time, which broadly matched IMGT annotations. When HLA alleles, especially DR and DQ, strongly co-occurred, TCR associations were difficult to assign to individual alleles. The classifier was reported to diagnose cytomegalovirus status with high specificity and sensitivity in both the original and validation cohorts. Several of the top co-occurrence clusters appeared to be linked to parvovirus B19, influenza, CMV and Epstein-Barr virus, according to a later analysis. Seventeen rarely observed V segments, including chromosome 9 orphons, were excluded from the earlier analysis of just under 600 of the donors because counts were too low. The cohort was sequenced for TCR beta chains only, and without alpha or paired-chain data the features that could be detected were limited. HLA typing was unavailable for some donors at each locus, so association tests used only the typed subset. In a later analysis, TCR association rates were found to vary across HLA loci, with the most associated TCRs seen for DRB1 alleles and the fewest for HLA-C alleles. Linkage disequilibrium might explain the correlated functional status among segregating V segments, but an unknown experimental factor could not be excluded. It was suggested by the authors that the approach could potentially be generalized to other disease states and immunological phenotypes. Most TCR sequences were seen in very few donors, while some public TCRs were found in many individuals. In a later genetic analysis, fewer N-insertions in productive TCRs were reported among donors in an Asian-associated ancestry cluster than the roughly 670-donor mean. In a later analysis, some 18,000 TCR beta sequences were associated with specific HLA alleles at a false discovery rate of 0.05. In a later analysis, most CMV-associated TCR beta chains were found to appear HLA-restricted, with HLA associations seemingly driven largely by CMV exposure. Presence/absence analyses assumed roughly uniform sequencing depth across donors, an assumption that may not hold. A group of highly shared sequence variants was considered likely to be a technical artifact of the sequencing pipeline.

Library creation used the immunoSEQ multiplex PCR assay. A mixture of 60 forward primers for TCR Vbeta segments and 13 reverse primers for TCR Jbeta segments was used in the multiplex PCR. A multiplex PCR assay on genomic DNA amplified the CDR3 region of rearranged TCR beta genes. The amplified TCR beta libraries were sequenced on the Illumina HiSeq System as 87-base-pair reads. The study's own analysis went as follows. A later analysis counted about 80 million unique TCR beta chains across the 666 repertoires, and 9 million to 14 million of these chains were shared by at least two donors. A nearest-neighbor algorithm error-corrected the raw reads and collapsed the reads into unique sequences, merging closely related sequences to remove PCR and sequencing errors. Alignment of CDR3 sequences to IMGT reference sequences was used to assign V, D and J gene segments. Each retained sequence needed at least a six-nucleotide match to both a V gene segment and a J gene segment. Rearrangements were called productive when the CDR3 lacked stop codons and stayed in frame with V and J; all others were non-productive. Following IMGT convention, CDR3 was defined as the stretch from the second conserved V-encoded cysteine up to the conserved J-encoded phenylalanine. Sequences without an unambiguous match to a single V gene segment were excluded from the earlier analysis of 450 to 650 of the donors. An earlier analysis of 500 to 700 of the donors classified V segments as functional when productive rearrangements were above 56.7% and as segregating when the standard deviation between donors was above 5%. To diagnose cytomegalovirus status from the catalog of TCR beta chain sequences, a statistical classification framework was built. In a later analysis, TCR nucleotide sequences were compared against IMGT/GENE-DB human TR gene sequences so that V and J genes could be assigned. Using the TCRdist pipeline, a later analysis assigned CDR3 sequences along with most-parsimonious VDJ recombination scenarios. A later analysis defined each TCR beta chain by its CDR3 amino acid sequence plus V-gene family, and excluded reads lacking a unique V-gene family. As a way to deal with suspected cross-contamination and a sequencing artifact, a later analysis dropped roughly 620 nucleotide sequences that were highly shared and had low generation probability. For each public chain, a later analysis derived a clonal expansion index from normalized ranks of inferred template counts within each repertoire. A later analysis computed generation probabilities with a VDJ recombination model fitted to out-of-frame rearrangements, and checked the results against IGoR. In a later analysis, TCR-TCR, TCR-HLA and TCR-CMV co-occurrence was scored with hypergeometric tests, and a repertoire-size bias correction was applied to TCR pairs. False discovery rates were estimated in a later analysis by permuting HLA or CMV assignments 20 times. A later analysis grouped co-occurring TCRs with DBSCAN, adding TCRdist sequence similarity when clustering within HLA-allele-positive subsets. Repertoires with fewer than 30,000 or more than 120,000 public chains were left out of co-occurrence clustering, as were a handful of repertoires with anomalous nucleotide sharing. This is the immuneACCESS table as TCRdb keeps it, with only in-frame sequences that have V and J called. A part of the clones is gone; compared with another copy, unresolved V genes explain less than half, and the rest is unexplained. V, J and clone size were drawn from that table, and D and trimming were deduced from the DNA. The sample table holds roughly 120,000 clones, of which 65% to 80% were seen once. The ten largest clones take up 30% of the sample.

The source is a man between 60 and 75 years old in good health and CMV-seropositive. The sample comprised PBMCs.

This receptor has the CDR3 CASSLLETGYYEQYF. The nucleotide sequence reads TGTGCCAGCAGTTTACTTGAGACAGGGTACTACGAGCAGTACTTC. The chain was built from TRBV28 and TRBJ2-7; TRBD1 agrees with 7 junctional bases. From its cysteine to its phenylalanine, the CDR3 spans 15 amino acids. Just CDR3 DNA is preserved here, 45 bases in frame from base 1. CDR1 and CDR2 are read off the germline V gene as MDHEN and SYDVKM. Trimming takes 2 bases off V and 3 bases off J; junction bases not matched to a gene: 7.